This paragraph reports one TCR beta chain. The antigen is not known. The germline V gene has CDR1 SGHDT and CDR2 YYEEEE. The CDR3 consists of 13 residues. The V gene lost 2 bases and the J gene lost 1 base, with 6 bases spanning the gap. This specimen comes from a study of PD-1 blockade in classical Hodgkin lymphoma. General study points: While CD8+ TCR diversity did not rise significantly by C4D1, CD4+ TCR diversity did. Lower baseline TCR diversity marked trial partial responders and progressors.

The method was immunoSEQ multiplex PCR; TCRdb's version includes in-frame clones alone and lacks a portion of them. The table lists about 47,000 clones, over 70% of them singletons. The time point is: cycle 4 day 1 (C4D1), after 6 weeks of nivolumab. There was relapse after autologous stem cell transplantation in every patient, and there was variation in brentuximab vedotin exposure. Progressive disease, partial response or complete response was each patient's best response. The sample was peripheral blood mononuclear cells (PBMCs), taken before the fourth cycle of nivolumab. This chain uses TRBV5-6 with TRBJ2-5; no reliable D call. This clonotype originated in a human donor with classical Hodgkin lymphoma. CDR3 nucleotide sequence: TGTGCCAGCAGCTTACCCCCCCAAGAGACCCAGTACTTC. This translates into CASSLPPQETQYF. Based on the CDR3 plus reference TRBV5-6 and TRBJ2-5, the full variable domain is DAGVTQSPTHLIKTRGQQVTLRCSPKSGHDTVSWYQQALGQGPQFIFQYYEEEERQRGNFPDRFSGHQFPNYSSELNVNALLLGDSALYLCASSLPPQETQYFGPGTRLLVL.